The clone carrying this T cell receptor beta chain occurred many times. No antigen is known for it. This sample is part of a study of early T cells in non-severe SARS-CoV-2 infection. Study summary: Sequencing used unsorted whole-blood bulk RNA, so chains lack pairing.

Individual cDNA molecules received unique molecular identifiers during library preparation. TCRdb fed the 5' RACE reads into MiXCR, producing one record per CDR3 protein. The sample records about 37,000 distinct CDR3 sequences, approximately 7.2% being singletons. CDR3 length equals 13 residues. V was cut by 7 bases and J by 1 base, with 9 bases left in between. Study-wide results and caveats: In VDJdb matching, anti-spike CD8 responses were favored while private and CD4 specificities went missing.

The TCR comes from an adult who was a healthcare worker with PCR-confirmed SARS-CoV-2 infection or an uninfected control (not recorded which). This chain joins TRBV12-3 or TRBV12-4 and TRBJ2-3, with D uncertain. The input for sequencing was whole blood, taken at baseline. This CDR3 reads CASTRGGTDTQYF. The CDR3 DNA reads TGTGCCAGCACCAGAGGCGGCACAGATACGCAGTATTTT.